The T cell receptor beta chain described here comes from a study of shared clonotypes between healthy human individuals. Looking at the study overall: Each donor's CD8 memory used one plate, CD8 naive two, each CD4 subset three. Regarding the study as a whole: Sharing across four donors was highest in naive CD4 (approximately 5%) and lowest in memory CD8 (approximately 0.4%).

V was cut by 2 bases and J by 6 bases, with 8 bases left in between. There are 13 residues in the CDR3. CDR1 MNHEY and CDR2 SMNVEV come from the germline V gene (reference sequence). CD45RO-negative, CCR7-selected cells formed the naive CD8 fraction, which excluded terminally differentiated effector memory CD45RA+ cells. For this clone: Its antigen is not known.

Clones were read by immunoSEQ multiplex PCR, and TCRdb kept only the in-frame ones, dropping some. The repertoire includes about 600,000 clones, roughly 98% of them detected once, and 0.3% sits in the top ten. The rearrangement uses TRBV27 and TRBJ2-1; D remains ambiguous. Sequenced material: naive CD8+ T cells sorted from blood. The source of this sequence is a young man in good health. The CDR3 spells CASSLLVGNEQFF. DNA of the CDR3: TGTGCCAGCAGTTTACTGGTGGGCAATGAGCAGTTCTTC.